A single sample gave rise to the 13 T cell receptor beta chains below, sequenced in a study of multiple sclerosis patients with progressive multifocal leukoencephalopathy. The method was immunoSEQ multiplex PCR; TCRdb's version includes in-frame clones alone and lacks a portion of them. The sample comprises some 31,000 clones, approximately 89% of which are singletons, and approximately 1.5% rests with the top ten. Specified time point: 6 months of natalizumab therapy. This specimen was PBMCs, taken from a patient treated with natalizumab. The receptors shown here come from a human donor with multiple sclerosis.

The DNA for the CDR3 is TGTGCCAGCTCACCACAGCGGAATGAGCAGTTCTTC. As protein: CASSPQRNEQFF. The chain joins TRBV18 to TRBJ2-1, with D possibly being TRBD2 (5 bases). Germline V CDR1 and CDR2: KGHSH, LQKENI. The CDR3 is 12 residues long. Between the trimmed V and J ends, which lost 1 base and 7 bases, there was a span of 5 bases. Full variable domain (rest looked up from reference TRBV18 and TRBJ2-1): NAGVMQNPRHLVRRRGQEARLRCSPMKGHSHVYWYRQLPEEGLKFMVYLQKENIIDESGMPKERFSAEFPKEGPSILRIQQVVRGDSAAYFCASSPQRNEQFFGPGTRLTVL.

This clone has a single count. The chain is built from TRBV6-1 and TRBJ2-3; 12 bases line up with TRBD2. Germline trimming cut 6 bases from V and 0 bases from J; bases unmatched to any gene: 1. The CDR3 runs 15 residues. Germline lookup yields CDR1 MNHNS and CDR2 SASEGT. The CDR3 sequence: CASRGLAGSTDTQYF. CDR3 coding DNA: TGTGCCAGCAGGGGACTAGCGGGCAGCACAGATACGCAGTATTTT.

The chain links TRBV19 to TRBJ2-7, with D possibly matching TRBD1 (6 bases). The CDR3 spans 13 residues. The V end was cut by 0 bases, the J end by 3 bases, with 6 bases between. Germline lookup yields CDR1 LNHDA and CDR2 SQIVND (reference sequence). The CDR3 bases are TGTGCCAGTAGTATAGAGGACAGCTACGAGCAGTACTTC. This gives the protein CASSIEDSYEQYF.

This sequence joins TRBV5-6 and TRBJ1-1; 7 bases agree with TRBD1. Germline CDR1 reads SGHDT; CDR2 reads YYEEEE. V lost 2 bases and J lost 2; bases outside the gene matches: 9. The CDR3 length is 16 residues. The CDR3 sequence: CASSLDRAGGNTEAFF. The CDR3 DNA reads as TGTGCCAGCAGCTTAGACAGGGCGGGGGGAAACACTGAAGCTTTCTTT.

This chain links TRBV5-1 with TRBJ2-3; 7 bases are a match to TRBD1. Germline V gene data show CDR1 as SGHRS and CDR2 as YFSETQ. J was trimmed by 4 bases and V by 1 base; bases with no gene match: 9. The CDR3 contains 16 residues. CDR3 in DNA: TGCGCCAGCAGCTTGATGAGACAGGGTCGCGCAGATACGCAGTATTTT. Its protein product is CASSLMRQGRADTQYF.

This clone showed up just a few times. The V and J genes are TRBV9 and TRBJ1-3, with a weak D call TRBD1 (5 bases). The germline V and J ends were trimmed by 2 bases and 4 bases, with 13 bases remaining between them. In germline, CDR1 is SGDLS, CDR2 YYNGEE. The CDR3 runs to 15 residues. The CDR3 here is CASSVQGVSGNTIYF. The DNA of the CDR3 is TGTGCCAGCAGCGTCCAGGGAGTCTCCGGAAACACCATATATTTT.

In DNA form, the CDR3 reads TGTGCCAGCAGTTCCCCCGGGACAGGGTCCTACGAGCAGTACTTC. It encodes CASSSPGTGSYEQYF. The J gene is TRBJ2-5, the V gene TRBV27, with 9 bases identical to TRBD1. The J call is doubtful: the DNA matches TRBJ2-7 better. There are 15 residues in the CDR3. Germline V gene data show CDR1 as MNHEY and CDR2 as SMNVEV (reference sequence).

The chain carries TRBV5-1 and TRBJ2-5; 10 nucleotides agree with TRBD1. The J call could be wrong; TRBJ2-7 is a better fit for the DNA end. CDR1 is SGHRS, CDR2 YFSETQ, per germline. CDR3 length equals 15 residues. The CDR3 DNA follows: TGCGCCAGCAGCCCAGGAAGACAGGGGGCAGGCGAGCAGTACTTC. It is translated as CASSPGRQGAGEQYF.

The chain couples TRBV11-2 to TRBJ1-3, with 7 bases identical to TRBD1. This CDR3 spans 17 amino acids. The trim removed 2 bases at V and 1 base at J, leaving 8 bases unmatched. Germline CDR1 reads SGHAT; CDR2 reads FQNNGV. Here the CDR3 reads CASSLQLQGVSGNTIYF. The CDR3 DNA follows: TGTGCCAGCAGCTTACAGCTCCAGGGGGTTTCTGGAAACACCATATATTTT. Based on the CDR3 plus reference TRBV11-2 and TRBJ1-3, the full variable domain is EAGVAQSPRYKIIEKRQSVAFWCNPISGHATLYWYQQILGQGPKLLIQFQNNGVVDDSQLPKDRFSAERLKGVDSTLKIQPAKLEDSAVYLCASSLQLQGVSGNTIYFGEGSWLTVV.

V is TRBV5-1 and J is TRBJ2-7; TRBD2 is a possible D gene (6 bases). The germline V gene has CDR1 SGHRS and CDR2 YFSETQ. The germline V and J ends were trimmed by 0 bases and 6 bases, with 13 bases remaining between them. The CDR3 has 14 amino acids. CDR3 sequence (DNA): TGCGCCAGCAGCTTGGAAGGGAGGACCCGCGAGCAGTACTTC. As protein: CASSLEGRTREQYF.

This clone was counted a few times. V and J are TRBV7-2 and TRBJ2-7; D gene ambiguous. The CDR3 loop spans 11 amino acids. CDR1 SGHTA and CDR2 FQGNSA come from the germline V gene. Trimming removed 2 bases at V and 1 base at J, with 0 bases between. The CDR3 coding sequence is TGTGCCAGCAGCTTATCCTACGAGCAGTACTTC. Translation gives CASSLSYEQYF. Looking up the rest from reference TRBV7-2 and TRBJ2-7 gives the full variable domain: GAGVSQSPSNKVTEKGKDVELRCDPISGHTALYWYRQSLGQGLEFLIYFQGNSAPDKSGLPSDRFSAERTGGSVSTLTIQRTQQEDSAVYLCASSLSYEQYFGPGTRLTVT.

This sequence joins TRBV4-3 and TRBJ2-2; D gene ambiguous. CDR1 and CDR2 (germline): LGHNA, YSLEER. V lost 4 bases and J 7 bases, leaving 16 bases between the germline ends. The CDR3 sequence is 15 residues long. CDR3 sequence: CASSPEGSPGGELFF. The DNA of the CDR3 is TGCGCCAGCAGCCCCGAAGGTAGCCCGGGCGGGGAGCTGTTTTTT.

CDR3 sequence (DNA): TGCGCCAGCAGTCAATCGAGGGGGCTCTCCTATAATTCACCCCTCCACTTT. It codes for CASSQSRGLSYNSPLHF. The V gene is TRBV23-1, the J gene TRBJ1-6; TRBD1 matches at 7 bases. TRBV23-1 is labeled an ORF, and its function is uncertain. The V gene end was trimmed by 0 bases and the J gene end by 0 bases; junction bases not matched to a gene: 2. The CDR3 covers 17 residues.